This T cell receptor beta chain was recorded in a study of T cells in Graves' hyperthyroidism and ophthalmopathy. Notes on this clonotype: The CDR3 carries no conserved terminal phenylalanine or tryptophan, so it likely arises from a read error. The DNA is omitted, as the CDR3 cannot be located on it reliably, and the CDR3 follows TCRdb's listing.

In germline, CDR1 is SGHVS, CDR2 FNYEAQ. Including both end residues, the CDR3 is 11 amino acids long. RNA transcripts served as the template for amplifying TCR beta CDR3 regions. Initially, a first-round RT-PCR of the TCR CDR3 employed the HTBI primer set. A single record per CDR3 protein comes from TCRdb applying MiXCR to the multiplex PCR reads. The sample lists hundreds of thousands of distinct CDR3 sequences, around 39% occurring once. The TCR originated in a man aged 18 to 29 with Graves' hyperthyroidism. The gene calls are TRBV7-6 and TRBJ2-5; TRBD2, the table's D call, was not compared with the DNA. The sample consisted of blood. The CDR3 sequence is CASSSGENPDT.